This passage covers 28 T cell receptor gamma chains from one sample sequenced in a study of gamma-delta T cells after stem cell transplantation. TCRdb fed the RT-PCR reads to CATT. The sample gives nearly 600 gamma-chain clones, 15% to 20% of which show up once; about 49% is in the top ten. What was sequenced was gamma-delta T cells. The receptors were sampled from a human donor. It is not recorded whose cells these are; they may come from a transplant donor.

V and J are TRGV5 and TRGJ1 or TRGJ2. The J gene, not given by TCRdb, was assigned here from a germline match of the nucleotide sequence. This CDR3 region has 11 residues. The junction had 4 bases not matched to a gene; V was cut back by 4 bases and J by 7 bases. Germline lookup yields CDR1 VINAFY and CDR2 YDVSNSKD. The CDR3 reads CATWEGYKKLF. In DNA, the CDR3 is TGTGCCACCTGGGAAGGATATAAGAAACTCTTT.

This clone has just a few counts. This chain uses TRGV4 with TRGJ1 or TRGJ2. As TCRdb names no J gene, one was assigned here on the basis of a DNA match to germline. The CDR3 length is 14 residues. Germline assignment: CDR1 EGSTGY and CDR2 YDSYTSSV. Unmatched junction bases numbered 6, after V lost 0 bases and J lost 4 bases. The CDR3 bases are TGTGCCACCTGGGATGGGAGGAAGTATTATAAGAAACTCTTT. It yields the protein CATWDGRKYYKKLF.

Here the V gene is TRGV9, but the J gene went uncalled. Germline V gene sequence: CDR1 GITISATS, CDR2 ISYDGTV (reference sequence). CDR3 length: 18 amino acids. CDR3 protein: CALWEVSDQELGKKIEVF. For the CDR3, the DNA is TGTGCCTTGTGGGAGGTATCAGACCAAGAGTTGGGCAAAAAAATCGAGGTATTT.

Comments on this clone: One junction end does not reproduce the germline sequence, and a read error may be involved. This chain connects TRGV9 to TRGJP. Here the J gene came from matching the DNA to germline, since TCRdb omits it. Germline-derived CDR1 and CDR2 are GITISATS and ISYDGTV (reference sequence). The CDR3 spans 18 residues. The DNA of the CDR3 is TGTGCCTTGTGGGAGGTGGTAGCGGGAGAGTTGGGCAAAAAAGTCAAGGTATTT. It encodes CALWEVVAGELGKKVKVF.

A remark on this clone: A much more abundant neighbour one base away suggests this may be a read error. Other DNA sequences from this sample encode an identical CDR3 as well. The V and J genes are TRGV9 and TRGJ1 or TRGJ2. The J gene was missing in TCRdb and was found by matching the end of the DNA to germline. Germline CDR1 is GITISATS and CDR2 is ISYDGTV (reference sequence). The CDR3 spans 12 residues. V was clipped by 2 bases and J by 4 bases; unmatched bases: 2. CDR3: CALWEGYYKKLF. The CDR3, as DNA: TGTGCCTTGTGGGAGGGCTATTATAAGAAACTCTTT.

This clone has a handful of counts. This sequence is one base from a far larger clone and is likely a read error. This chain's CDR3 is CATWDGGRMGSDWIKTF. The CDR3 DNA reads as TGTGCCACCTGGGATGGGGGGCGTATGGGTAGTGATTGGATCAAGACGTTT. The chain employs TRGV4 and TRGJP2. The J gene, absent from TCRdb, was called here by matching the DNA to germline. Trimming at V came to 0 bases and at J to 3 bases, leaving 10 bases not matched to a gene. CDR1 and CDR2 (germline): EGSTGY, YDSYTSSV. The CDR3 is made up of 17 amino acids.

This clone is labeled as medium-sized. With a far larger clone one base away, a read error is the likely cause. Other nucleotide sequences from this sample produce the same CDR3. This rearrangement joins TRGV9 to TRGJP2. Germline matching of the DNA provided the J gene here, since TCRdb leaves it blank. Germline CDR1 is GITISATS and CDR2 is ISYDGTV (reference sequence). The CDR3 runs 15 residues. CDR3 protein: CALWEVRVSDWIKTF. CDR3 nucleotide sequence: TGTGCCCTGTGGGAGGTGCGGGTAAGTGATTGGATCAAGACGTTT.

Worth noting for this clone: This specimen includes other DNA sequences encoding the same CDR3. The chain combines TRGV9 with TRGJP. The J gene is not listed in TCRdb, so it was assigned here from a DNA match to germline. The CDR3 consists of 18 residues. The germline CDR1 and CDR2 sequences are GITISATS and ISYDGTV (reference sequence). V dropped 1 base and J dropped 7; count of bases not matched to a gene: 10. CDR3 DNA sequence: TGTGCCTTGTGGGAGGTCCCCCCATCTGAGTTGGGCAAAAAAATCAAGGTATTT. Encoded protein: CALWEVPPSELGKKIKVF.

This clone was detected only a few times. The chain recombines TRGV9 with TRGJP. Here the J gene came from matching the DNA to germline, since TCRdb omits it. Germline V gene data show CDR1 as GITISATS and CDR2 as ISYDGTV (reference sequence). Losses at the gene ends were 0 bases for V and 8 bases for J; bases not matched to a gene: 7. The CDR3 loop spans 17 amino acids. CDR3 protein: CALWEVREKLGKKIKVF. The CDR3 DNA reads TGTGCCTTGTGGGAGGTGCGGGAGAAGTTGGGCAAAAAAATCAAGGTATTT.

This clone is medium-sized. The chain carries TRGV9 and TRGJP. TCRdb offers no J gene call, so here the DNA was matched to germline to obtain one. Germline CDR1 GITISATS, CDR2 ISYDGTV (reference sequence). The CDR3 has 15 residues. The V gene end was trimmed by 4 bases and the J gene end by 7 bases; junction bases not matched to a gene: 4. The CDR3 coding sequence is TGTGCCTTGTGGGATGGCGAGTTGGGCAAAAAAATCAAGGTATTT. Translation: CALWDGELGKKIKVF.

This chain connects TRGV2 to TRGJ1 or TRGJ2. The J gene, absent from TCRdb, was called here by matching the DNA to germline. The CDR3 consists of 11 residues. Per the germline V gene, CDR1 is EGSNGY and CDR2 is YDSYNSKV. V was pared by 3 bases and J by 12 bases, with 8 bases of the junction left unmatched. CDR3 protein: CATWDRKRKLF. As DNA, the CDR3 is TGTGCCACCTGGGACCGGAAGAGGAAACTCTTT.

This chain links TRGV9 with TRGJ1 or TRGJ2. TCRdb records no J gene; here it was assigned by comparing the DNA to germline. The germline CDR1 and CDR2 sequences are GITISATS and ISYDGTV (reference sequence). The J segment lost 7 bases and the V segment lost 8 bases, leaving 8 bases of the junction unmatched. This CDR3 has 11 residues. The CDR3 region is CALLGYYKKLF. In DNA, the CDR3 is TGTGCCTTGTTAGGCTACTATAAGAAACTCTTT.

As to this clone: Since a much larger clone is just one base distant, this may be a read error. In the same sample, other DNA sequences code for this CDR3. The J segment was not called; the V segment is TRGV3. The CDR3 totals 11 residues. From germline, CDR1 is VTNTFY and CDR2 YDVSTARD (reference sequence). DNA for the CDR3: TGTGCCACCTGGGACCCGGCAAAGAAGCTCTTT. Protein product: CATWDPAKKLF.

Points on this clone: A single base is all that separates this from a far larger clone, so a read error is likely. The chain couples TRGV3 to TRGJP2. TCRdb carries no J gene annotation; the J gene was assigned here by matching the DNA with germline. The CDR3 totals 14 residues. Germline lookup yields CDR1 VTNTFY and CDR2 YDVSTARD (reference sequence). After removal of 0 bases from V and 6 bases from J, the junction contained 4 bases not matched to a gene. The CDR3 DNA is TGTGCCACCTGGGACAGGTGGGGTGATTGGATCAAGACGTTT. Amino acid sequence: CATWDRWGDWIKTF.

This clone has only a few counts. In DNA, the CDR3 is TGTGCCACCTGGGATGGGCATAGTTATAAGAAACTCTTT. Protein product: CATWDGHSYKKLF. This chain links TRGV4 with TRGJ1 or TRGJ2. TCRdb is silent on the J gene; assignment here came from matching the DNA to germline. With V trimmed by 0 bases and J by 6 bases, 5 bases remained unmatched. The CDR3 runs 13 residues. Looked up from germline, CDR1 is EGSTGY and CDR2 is YDSYTSSV.

By proportion, this clone is large. Additional DNA sequences in this sample encode the identical CDR3. This sequence joins TRGV9 and TRGJP. Germline matching of the DNA provided the J gene here, since TCRdb leaves it blank. The CDR3 totals 18 residues. J gave up 4 bases and V 0 bases, and 6 bases lay outside the gene matches. Looked up from germline, CDR1 is GITISATS and CDR2 is ISYDGTV (reference sequence). The DNA for the CDR3 is TGTGCCTTGTGGGAGGTGCTGCGCCAAGAGTTGGGCAAAAAAATCAAGGTATTT. Residues: CALWEVLRQELGKKIKVF.

The chain combines TRGV2 with TRGJP1. The J gene, missing from TCRdb, was assigned here through DNA to germline matching. This CDR3 has 16 amino acids. The germline V gene has CDR1 EGSNGY and CDR2 YDSYNSKV. V shed 0 bases, J shed 2 bases, and the junction held 6 bases outside the gene matches. The CDR3 protein is CATWDGFRTTGWFKIF. CDR3 coding DNA: TGTGCCACCTGGGACGGGTTTAGAACCACTGGTTGGTTCAAGATATTT.

The chain joins TRGV8 to TRGJP2. Here the J gene was assigned by germline matching of the DNA, as TCRdb has none. Per germline, CDR1 VENAVY and CDR2 YDSYNSRV. This CDR3 is 14 amino acids long. V shed 3 bases and J 2 bases; nucleotides not matched to a gene: 3. The CDR3 region is CATWDLSSDWIKTF. DNA for the CDR3: TGTGCCACCTGGGATTTGAGTAGTGATTGGATCAAGACGTTT.

A remark on this clone: This may be a read error: a much more frequent sequence differs by one nucleotide. V gene TRGV9 combines with J gene TRGJP. Here the J gene came from matching the DNA to germline, since TCRdb omits it. V gave up 2 bases and J gave up 5 bases; unmatched junction bases: 9. Germline V lookup: CDR1 GITISATS, CDR2 ISYDGTV (reference sequence). The CDR3 is 18 amino acids. CDR3 sequence reads: CALWEADAEELGKKIKVF. DNA of the CDR3: TGTGCCTTGTGGGAGGCCGACGCGGAAGAGTTGGGCAAAAAAATCAAGGTATTT.

This clone qualifies as large. V and J are TRGV9 and TRGJP. TCRdb offers no J gene call, so here the DNA was matched to germline to obtain one. V was pared by 3 bases and J by 9 bases, with 8 bases of the junction left unmatched. The CDR3 loop spans 16 amino acids. Germline V CDR1 and CDR2: GITISATS, ISYDGTV (reference sequence). The CDR3: CALWEISRLGKKIKVF. The CDR3 bases are TGTGCCTTGTGGGAGATCTCGAGGTTGGGCAAAAAAATCAAGGTATTT.

V and J are TRGV9 and TRGJP. Assignment of the J gene here rests on matching the DNA to germline, because TCRdb gives none. Trimming cost V 6 bases and J 7 bases; bases outside gene matches: 6. The CDR3 runs to 15 residues. Germline V gene sequence: CDR1 GITISATS, CDR2 ISYDGTV (reference sequence). The CDR3 coding sequence is TGTGCCTTGTGGCCCGGGGAGTTGGGCAAAAAAATCAAGGTATTT. The encoded protein is CALWPGELGKKIKVF.

The table lists this clone with a few counts. This may be a read error: a much more frequent sequence differs by one nucleotide. The genes are TRGV9 and TRGJP. TCRdb is silent on the J gene; assignment here came from matching the DNA to germline. CDR3 length: 16 residues. Germline lookup yields CDR1 GITISATS and CDR2 ISYDGTV (reference sequence). CDR3 nucleotides: TGTGCCTTGTGGGAGGTGGGAGAGTGGGGCAAAAAAATCAAGGTATTT. It codes for CALWEVGEWGKKIKVF.

Within the sample, this clone is large (0.1 to 1%). The chain uses TRGV9 and TRGJ1 or TRGJ2. No J gene is reported in TCRdb; it was inferred here by comparing the DNA with germline. The V gene end was trimmed by 3 bases and the J gene end by 3 bases; junction bases not matched to a gene: 2. The CDR3 is 12 residues long. Germline V gives CDR1 GITISATS, CDR2 ISYDGTV (reference sequence). The CDR3 region is CALWESYYKKLF. Here the CDR3 DNA reads TGTGCCTTGTGGGAGTCTTATTATAAGAAACTCTTT.

This clone showed up just a few times. The chain has TRGV4 and TRGJ1 or TRGJ2. TCRdb carries no J gene annotation; the J gene was assigned here by matching the DNA with germline. CDR3 length equals 12 residues. Per germline, CDR1 EGSTGY and CDR2 YDSYTSSV. V dropped 5 bases and J dropped 4; count of bases not matched to a gene: 5. The CDR3 bases are TGTGCCACCTGGGGTCAATATTATAAGAAACTCTTT. Protein: CATWGQYYKKLF.

A remark on this clone: This likely came from a read error, as a far larger clone is one base away. J is TRGJP and V is TRGV9. TCRdb does not report a J gene; here it was assigned by matching the DNA to germline references. The CDR3 consists of 18 residues. Germline V gives CDR1 GITISATS, CDR2 ISYDGTV (reference sequence). CDR3 sequence (DNA): TGTGCCTTGTGGGAGGTGGTAACGGGAGAGTCGGGCAAAAAAATCAAGGTATTT. Its translation is CALWEVVTGESGKKIKVF.

Judged by abundance, this clone is medium-sized. This chain connects TRGV8 to TRGJP1. Here the J gene came from matching the DNA to germline, since TCRdb omits it. The CDR3 runs to 14 residues. Germline V gene lookup returns CDR1 VENAVY and CDR2 YDSYNSRV. V lost 4 bases to trimming and J lost 0 bases; unmatched junction nucleotides: 2. Here the CDR3 DNA reads TGTGCCACCTGGGAGTATACCACTGGTTGGTTCAAGATATTT. It translates to CATWEYTTGWFKIF.

This clone was counted between two and nine times. The rearrangement links TRGV3 to TRGJ1 or TRGJ2. As TCRdb names no J gene, one was assigned here on the basis of a DNA match to germline. Germline loops: CDR1 VTNTFY, CDR2 YDVSTARD (reference sequence). The CDR3 length is 14 residues. Trimming took 0 bases from V and 3 from J; bases not matched to a gene: 5. CDR3 residues: CATWDRLSYYKKLF. The CDR3 DNA reads TGTGCCACCTGGGACAGGCTAAGTTATTATAAGAAACTCTTT.

Comments on this clone: This may be a read error, as it is one base from a much larger clone. Distinct nucleotide sequences in the sample also encode this CDR3. V and J are TRGV9 and TRGJP. Here the J gene came from matching the DNA to germline, since TCRdb omits it. This CDR3 is 15 amino acids long. With V trimmed by 4 bases and J by 6 bases, 3 bases remained unmatched. Per the germline V gene, CDR1 is GITISATS and CDR2 is ISYDGTV (reference sequence). The chain's CDR3 is CALWEAELGKKIKVF. The CDR3 DNA sequence: TGTGCCTTGTGGGAAGCAGAGTTGGGCAAAAAAATCAAGGTATTT.